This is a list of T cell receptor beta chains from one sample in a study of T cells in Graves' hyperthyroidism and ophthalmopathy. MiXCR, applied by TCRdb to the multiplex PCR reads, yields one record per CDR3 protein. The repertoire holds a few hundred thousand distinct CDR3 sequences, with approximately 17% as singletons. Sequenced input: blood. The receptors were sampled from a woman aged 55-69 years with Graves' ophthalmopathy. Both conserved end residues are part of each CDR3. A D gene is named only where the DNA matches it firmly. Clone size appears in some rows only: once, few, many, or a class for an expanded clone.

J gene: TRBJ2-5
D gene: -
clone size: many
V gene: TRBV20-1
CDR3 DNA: TGCAGTGCTATGGACCCCGGCGTCGGGACCCAGTACTTC
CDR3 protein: CSAMDPGVGTQYF

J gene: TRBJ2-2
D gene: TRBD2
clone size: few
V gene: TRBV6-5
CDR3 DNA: TGTGCCAGCAGTTACTCGATCGAGATCCCGGGGGGGGGGGGGGAGCTGTTTTTT
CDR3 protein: CASSYSIEIPGGGGELFF

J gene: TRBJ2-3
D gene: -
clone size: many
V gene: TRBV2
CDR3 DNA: TGTGCCAGCAAGCCTTCGGTCGATACGCAGTATTTT
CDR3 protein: CASKPSVDTQYF

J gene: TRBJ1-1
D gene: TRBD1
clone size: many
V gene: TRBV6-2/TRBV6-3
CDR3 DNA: TGTGCCAGTCGCATGGGACAGGCGTTTTATACTGAAGCTTTCTTT
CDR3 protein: CASRMGQAFYTEAFF

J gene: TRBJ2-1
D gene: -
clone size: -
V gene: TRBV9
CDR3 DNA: TGTGCCAGCAGCCCACAAGGGGGTGGCTGGGTGCAGCAGTTCTTC
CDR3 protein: CASSPQGGGWVQQFF

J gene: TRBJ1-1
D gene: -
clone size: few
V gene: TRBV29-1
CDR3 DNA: TGCAGCGTTTTTGGAACTGAAGCTTTCTTT
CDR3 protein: CSVFGTEAFF

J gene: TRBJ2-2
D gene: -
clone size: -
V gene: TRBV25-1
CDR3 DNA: TGTGCCAGCAGTGTAATAGGGGTGAGGTCCGGGGAGCTGTTTTTT
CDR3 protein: CASSVIGVRSGELFF

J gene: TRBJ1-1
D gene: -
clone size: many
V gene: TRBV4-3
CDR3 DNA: TGCGCCAGCAGCCAAGATCGAAAGGACAAAGCTTTCTTT
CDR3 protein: CASSQDRKDKAFF

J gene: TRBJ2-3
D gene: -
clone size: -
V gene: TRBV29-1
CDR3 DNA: TGCAGCGTCGGACAGCAAACTAGCATAGATACGCAGTATTTT
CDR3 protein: CSVGQQTSIDTQYF

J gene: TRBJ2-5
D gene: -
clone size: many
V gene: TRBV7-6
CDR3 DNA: TGTGCCAGCAGCTTAACCGGCGGGAAAGAGACCCAGTACTTC
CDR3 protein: CASSLTGGKETQYF

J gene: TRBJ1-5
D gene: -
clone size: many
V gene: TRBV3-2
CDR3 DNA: TGTGCCAGCAGCCGAGACAGGGGTGGTTGCCAGCCCCAGCATTTT
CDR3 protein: CASSRDRGGCQPQHF

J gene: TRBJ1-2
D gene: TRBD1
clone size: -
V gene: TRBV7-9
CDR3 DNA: TGTGCCAGCAGGCTAGGACAGGGGGCCTATGGCTACACCTTC
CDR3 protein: CASRLGQGAYGYTF

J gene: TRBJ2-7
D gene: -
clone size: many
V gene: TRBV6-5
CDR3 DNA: TGTGCCAGCAGTTACTCGGGACCACTGTGGGACGAGCAGTACTTC
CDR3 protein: CASSYSGPLWDEQYF

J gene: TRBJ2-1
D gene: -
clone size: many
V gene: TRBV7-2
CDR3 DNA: TGTGCCAGCAGCTTCCCCGGGGGAGGTATTGAGCAGTTCTTC
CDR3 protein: CASSFPGGGIEQFF

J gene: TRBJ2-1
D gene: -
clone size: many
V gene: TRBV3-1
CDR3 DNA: TGTGCCAGCAGCCACGTGGACGGGAGAGATGAGCAGTTCTTC
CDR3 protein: CASSHVDGRDEQFF

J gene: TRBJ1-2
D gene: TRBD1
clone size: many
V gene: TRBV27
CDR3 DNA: TGTGCCAGCACCTCGGGACAGCCTAACTATGGCTACACCTTC
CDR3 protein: CASTSGQPNYGYTF

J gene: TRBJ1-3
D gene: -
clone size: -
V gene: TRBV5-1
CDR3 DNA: TGCGCCAGCAGCTTGAACACTGCCTCTGGAAACACCATATATTTT
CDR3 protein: CASSLNTASGNTIYF

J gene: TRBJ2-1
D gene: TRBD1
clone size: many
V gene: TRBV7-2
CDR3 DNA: TGTGCCAGCAGCCCACAGGGGTTGGGCAATGAGCAGTTCTTC
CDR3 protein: CASSPQGLGNEQFF

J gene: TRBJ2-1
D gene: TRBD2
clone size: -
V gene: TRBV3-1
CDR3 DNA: TGTGCCAGCAGTCTAGTAGGACTAGCGGGGGAGAACTCCTACAATGAGCAGTTCTTC
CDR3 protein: CASSLVGLAGENSYNEQFF

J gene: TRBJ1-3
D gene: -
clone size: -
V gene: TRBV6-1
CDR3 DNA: TGTGCCAGCAGTCCCCCGGGGGGTGGAAACACCATATATTTT
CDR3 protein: CASSPPGGGNTIYF

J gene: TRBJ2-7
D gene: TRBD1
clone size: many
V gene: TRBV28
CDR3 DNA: TGTGCCAGCACCGGACAGGAACACGAGCAGTACTTC
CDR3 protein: CASTGQEHEQYF

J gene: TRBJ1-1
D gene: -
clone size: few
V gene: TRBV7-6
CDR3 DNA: TGTGCCAGCAGCCCGGGTCAGGGGATTTCGGGGAACACTGAAGCTTTCTTT
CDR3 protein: CASSPGQGISGNTEAFF